These 3 T cell receptor beta chains were sequenced from one sample in a study of blood T cell repertoires in COVID-19. Assay: immunoSEQ multiplex PCR; the TCRdb copy retains only in-frame clones and omits some. The repertoire has about 100,000 clones, around 90% of them found once; the top ten carry roughly 6.5%. The sequencing input was peripheral blood. The receptors originated from a woman aged 60-75 years with acute or convalescent COVID-19.

The genes are TRBV7-9 and TRBJ2-1, with 7 bases matching TRBD2. CDR1 and CDR2 (germline): SEHNR, FQNEAQ (reference sequence). The CDR3 is 14 amino acids. J lost 5 bases, V lost 7 bases, and 8 bases had no gene match. CDR3 nucleotide sequence: TGTGCCAGCACCTCCGGGCTAGCGGACAATGAGCAGTTCTTC. Translating gives CASTSGLADNEQFF.

The chain links TRBV2 to TRBJ1-5, with a weak D call TRBD1 (5 bases). Germline V CDR1 and CDR2: SNHLY, FYNNEI. CDR3 length: 16 amino acids. Trimming removed 1 base from V and 5 bases from J, with 15 bases in between. CDR3 DNA: TGTGCCAGCAGTGAAGGGGGCCGTAGGGTGGATCAGCCCCAGCATTTT. Translation gives CASSEGGRRVDQPQHF.

This chain connects TRBV19 to TRBJ2-1; the D gene is possibly TRBD2 (5 bases). V dropped 2 bases and J dropped 0 bases, with 14 bases sitting between them. The CDR3 extends over 17 amino acids. In germline, CDR1 is LNHDA, CDR2 SQIVND (reference sequence). CDR3 in amino acids: CASSIIAARASYNEQFF. CDR3 coding DNA: TGTGCCAGTAGTATAATTGCCGCGAGGGCCTCCTACAATGAGCAGTTCTTC. Drawing the rest from reference TRBV19 and TRBJ2-1, the complete variable domain is DGGITQSPKYLFRKEGQNVTLSCEQNLNHDAMYWYRQDPGQGLRLIYYSQIVNDFQKGDIAEGYSVSREKKESFPLTVTSAQKNPTAFYLCASSIIAARASYNEQFFGPGTRLTVL.